This T cell receptor beta chain was sequenced during a study of PD-1 blockade in classical Hodgkin lymphoma. Findings and caveats of the study: When set against healthy donors, newly diagnosed patients were reported to show lower baseline TCR diversity. Exclusion was applied to patients who started nivolumab under 1 year after ASCT. CD8+ TCR diversity did not rise significantly by C4D1, unlike CD4+.

Remarks on this clone: Its antigen remains unidentified.

Here immunoSEQ multiplex PCR was the method, and the copy in TCRdb shows in-frame clones only, minus some. The table has about 15,000 clones, approximately 64% seen once; the top ten hold approximately 8.8%. Each and every patient relapsed after autologous stem cell transplantation, and patients got differing brentuximab vedotin exposure. Complete response, partial response or progressive disease made up the best responses. Sequences were derived from peripheral blood mononuclear cells (PBMCs), sampled before the second cycle of nivolumab. This sequence originates from a human donor with classical Hodgkin lymphoma.

CDR3: CASSFGRPTDTQYF. DNA of the CDR3: TGTGCCAGCAGTTTTGGACGACCCACAGATACGCAGTATTTT. This sequence joins TRBV28 and TRBJ2-3; D unclear. The V end was cut by 3 bases, the J end by 2 bases, with 9 bases between. Per the germline V gene, CDR1 is MDHEN and CDR2 is SYDVKM. This CDR3 is 14 amino acids long.